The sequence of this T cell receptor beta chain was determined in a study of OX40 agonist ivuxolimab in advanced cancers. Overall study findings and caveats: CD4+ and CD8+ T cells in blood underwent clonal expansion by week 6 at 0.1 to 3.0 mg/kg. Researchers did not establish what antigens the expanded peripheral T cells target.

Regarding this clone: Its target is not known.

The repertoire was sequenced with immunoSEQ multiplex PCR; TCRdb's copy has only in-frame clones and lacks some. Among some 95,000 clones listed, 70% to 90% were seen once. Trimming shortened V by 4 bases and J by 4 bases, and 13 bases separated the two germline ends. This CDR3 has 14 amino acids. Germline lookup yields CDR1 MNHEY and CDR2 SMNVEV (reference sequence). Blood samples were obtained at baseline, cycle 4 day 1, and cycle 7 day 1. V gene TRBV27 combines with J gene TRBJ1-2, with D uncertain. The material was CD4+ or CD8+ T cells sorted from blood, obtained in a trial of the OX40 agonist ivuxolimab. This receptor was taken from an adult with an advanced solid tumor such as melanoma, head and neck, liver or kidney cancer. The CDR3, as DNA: TGTGCCAGCAGTTCCGCCGGCCAGGTCTATGGCTACACCTTC. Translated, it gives CASSSAGQVYGYTF.